A selection of T cell receptor beta chains follows, all from one sample in a study of blood T cell repertoires in COVID-19. The table came from immunoSEQ multiplex PCR; TCRdb's copy has only in-frame clones and leaves some out. The sample carries more than 35,000 clones, around three quarters recorded once. Sequenced sample: peripheral blood. The receptors stem from a man older than 75 with active or convalescent COVID-19. Both conserved end residues are part of each CDR3. The order of the fields is D gene, V gene, J gene, clone size, CDR3 DNA, CDR3 protein. A D gene is named only where the DNA matches it firmly. Part of the rows lack a size; the others show once, few, many or a class for expanded clones.

NA,TRBV2,TRBJ2-1,NA,TGTGCCAGCAGGGATTTCCGGGACAATGAGCAGTTCTTC,CASRDFRDNEQFF
NA,TRBV6-6,TRBJ1-2,NA,TGTGCCAGCAGTTCAGGACAGTCTGGGTGCACCTTC,CASSSGQSGCTF
NA,TRBV13,TRBJ1-4,NA,TGTGCCAGCAGCTTAACGAGGAGGGCAGAAAAACTGTTTTTT,CASSLTRRAEKLFF
NA,TRBV6-5,TRBJ1-2,NA,TGTGCCAGCAGGGGGGGATATGGCTACACCTTC,CASRGGYGYTF
TRBD1,TRBV9,TRBJ1-3,NA,TGTGCCAGCAGCGGACAGGGAATTGGAAACACCATATATTTT,CASSGQGIGNTIYF
NA,TRBV6-5,TRBJ2-3,few,TGTGCCACCACCGGGACAAATACAGATACGCAGTATTTT,CATTGTNTDTQYF
NA,TRBV18,TRBJ2-7,NA,TGTGCCAGCTCACCAAGTTCTCAGACAAGCGAGCAGTACTTC,CASSPSSQTSEQYF
TRBD1,TRBV2,TRBJ2-2,NA,TGTGCCAGCAGTGAATGGGGGACAGTGAACGCGAACACCGGGGAGCTGTTTTTT,CASSEWGTVNANTGELFF
NA,TRBV7-2,TRBJ1-4,NA,TGTGCCAGCAGCTTTCAGGGAATCCCAACTAATGAAAAACTGTTTTTT,CASSFQGIPTNEKLFF
TRBD1,TRBV4-2,TRBJ1-1,NA,TGTGCCAGCAGCCAAGACGTCACAGGGGGAATTGAAGCTTTCTTT,CASSQDVTGGIEAFF